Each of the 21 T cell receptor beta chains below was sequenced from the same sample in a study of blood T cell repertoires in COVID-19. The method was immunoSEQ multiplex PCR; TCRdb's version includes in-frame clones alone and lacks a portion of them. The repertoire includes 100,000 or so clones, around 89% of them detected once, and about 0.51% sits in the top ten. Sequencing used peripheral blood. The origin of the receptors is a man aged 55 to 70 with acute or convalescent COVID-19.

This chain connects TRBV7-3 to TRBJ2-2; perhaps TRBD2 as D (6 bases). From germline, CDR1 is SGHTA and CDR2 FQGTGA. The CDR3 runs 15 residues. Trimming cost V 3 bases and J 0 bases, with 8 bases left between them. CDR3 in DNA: TGTGCCAGCAGCTTGGGGGGACCGAACACCGGGGAGCTGTTTTTT. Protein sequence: CASSLGGPNTGELFF.

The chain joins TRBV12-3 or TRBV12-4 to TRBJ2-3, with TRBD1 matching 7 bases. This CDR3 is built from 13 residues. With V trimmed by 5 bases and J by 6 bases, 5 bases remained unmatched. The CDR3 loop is CASSLTGFDTQYF. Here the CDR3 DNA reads TGTGCCAGCAGTCTGACAGGGTTCGATACGCAGTATTTT.

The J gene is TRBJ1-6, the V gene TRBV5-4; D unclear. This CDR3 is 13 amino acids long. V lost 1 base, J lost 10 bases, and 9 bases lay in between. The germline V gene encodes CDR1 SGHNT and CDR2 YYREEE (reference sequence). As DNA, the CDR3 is TGTGCCAGCAGCTTGTCGAGGGCATCACCCCTCCACTTT. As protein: CASSLSRASPLHF.

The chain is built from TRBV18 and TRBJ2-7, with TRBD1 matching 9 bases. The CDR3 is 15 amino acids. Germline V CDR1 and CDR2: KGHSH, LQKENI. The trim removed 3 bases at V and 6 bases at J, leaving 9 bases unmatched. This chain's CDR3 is CASSPLGQGSSEQYF. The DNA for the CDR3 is TGTGCCAGCTCACCTTTGGGACAGGGTTCAAGCGAGCAGTACTTC.

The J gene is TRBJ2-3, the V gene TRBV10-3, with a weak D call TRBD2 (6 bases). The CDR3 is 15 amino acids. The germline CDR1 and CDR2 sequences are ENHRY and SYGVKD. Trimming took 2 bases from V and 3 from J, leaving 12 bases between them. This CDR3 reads CAISEMRAGTDTQYF. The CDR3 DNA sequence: TGTGCCATCAGTGAGATGAGGGCGGGGACAGATACGCAGTATTTT.

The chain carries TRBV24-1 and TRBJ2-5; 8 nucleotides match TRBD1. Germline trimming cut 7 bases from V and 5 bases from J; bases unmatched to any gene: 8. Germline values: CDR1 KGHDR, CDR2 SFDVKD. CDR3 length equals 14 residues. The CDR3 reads CATSSPTGDETQYF. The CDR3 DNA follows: TGTGCCACCAGCAGCCCGACAGGGGACGAGACCCAGTACTTC.

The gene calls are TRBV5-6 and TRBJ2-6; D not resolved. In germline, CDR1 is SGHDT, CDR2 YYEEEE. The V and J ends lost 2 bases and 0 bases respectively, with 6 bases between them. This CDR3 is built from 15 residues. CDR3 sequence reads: CASSFQFSGANVLTF. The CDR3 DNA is TGTGCCAGCAGCTTTCAATTCTCTGGGGCCAACGTCCTGACTTTC.

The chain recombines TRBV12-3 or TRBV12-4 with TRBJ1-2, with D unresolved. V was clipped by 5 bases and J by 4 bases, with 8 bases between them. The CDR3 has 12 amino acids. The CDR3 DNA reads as TGTGCCAGCAGTCCCTCGTTCTATGGCTACACCTTC. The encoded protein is CASSPSFYGYTF.

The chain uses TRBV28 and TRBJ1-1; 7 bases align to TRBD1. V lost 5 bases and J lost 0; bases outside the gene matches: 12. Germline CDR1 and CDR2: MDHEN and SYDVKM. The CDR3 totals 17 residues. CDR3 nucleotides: TGTGCCAGCAGTCTTCCCCCCGCGACAGGGCTGAACACTGAAGCTTTCTTT. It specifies CASSLPPATGLNTEAFF.

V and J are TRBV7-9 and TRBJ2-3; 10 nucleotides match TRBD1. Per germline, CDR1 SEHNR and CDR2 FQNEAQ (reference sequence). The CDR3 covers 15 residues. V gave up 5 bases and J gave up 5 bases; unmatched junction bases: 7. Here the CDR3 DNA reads TGTGCCAGCAGCCCGTGGGACAGGGGCCGAGATACGCAGTATTTT. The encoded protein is CASSPWDRGRDTQYF.

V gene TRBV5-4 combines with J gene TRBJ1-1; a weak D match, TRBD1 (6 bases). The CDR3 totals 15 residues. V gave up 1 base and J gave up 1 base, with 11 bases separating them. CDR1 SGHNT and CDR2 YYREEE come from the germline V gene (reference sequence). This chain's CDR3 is CASSLPSGANTEAFF. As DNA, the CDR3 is TGTGCCAGCAGCTTGCCGTCAGGGGCGAACACTGAAGCTTTCTTT.

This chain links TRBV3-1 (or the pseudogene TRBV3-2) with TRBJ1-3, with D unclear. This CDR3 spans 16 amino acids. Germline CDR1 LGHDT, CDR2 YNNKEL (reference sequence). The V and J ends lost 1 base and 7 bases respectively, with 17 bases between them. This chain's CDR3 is CASSQAKLSLRNTIYF. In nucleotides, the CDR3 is TGTGCCAGCAGCCAAGCCAAATTGTCCCTTCGGAACACCATATATTTT.

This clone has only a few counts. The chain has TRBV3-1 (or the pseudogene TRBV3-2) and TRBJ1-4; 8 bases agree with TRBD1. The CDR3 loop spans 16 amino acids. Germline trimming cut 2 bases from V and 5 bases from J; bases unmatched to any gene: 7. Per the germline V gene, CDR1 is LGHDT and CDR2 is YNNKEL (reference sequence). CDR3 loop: CASSQNRQGTNEKLFF. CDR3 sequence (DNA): TGTGCCAGCAGCCAAAATAGACAGGGGACGAATGAAAAACTGTTTTTT.

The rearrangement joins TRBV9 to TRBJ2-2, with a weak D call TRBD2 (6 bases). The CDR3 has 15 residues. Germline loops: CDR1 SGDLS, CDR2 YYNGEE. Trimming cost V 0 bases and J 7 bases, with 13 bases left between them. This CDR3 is CASSVAREADGELFF. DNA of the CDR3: TGTGCCAGCAGCGTAGCGAGGGAGGCGGACGGGGAGCTGTTTTTT.

The CDR3 coding sequence is TGTGCCAGTAGTATTGACTTGACCGGGGAGCTGTTTTTT. Translation: CASSIDLTGELFF. The chain employs TRBV19 and TRBJ2-2; D call uncertain. The CDR3 is made up of 13 amino acids. Trimming took off 3 bases at V and 5 bases at J, with 7 bases between the two ends. CDR1 and CDR2 from the germline V gene are LNHDA and SQIVND (reference sequence).

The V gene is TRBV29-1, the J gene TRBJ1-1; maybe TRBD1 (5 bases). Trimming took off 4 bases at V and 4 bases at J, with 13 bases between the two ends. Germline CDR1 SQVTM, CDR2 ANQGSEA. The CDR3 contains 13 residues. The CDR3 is CSVVRGTSTEAFF. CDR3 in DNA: TGCAGCGTTGTCCGGGGGACGAGCACTGAAGCTTTCTTT.

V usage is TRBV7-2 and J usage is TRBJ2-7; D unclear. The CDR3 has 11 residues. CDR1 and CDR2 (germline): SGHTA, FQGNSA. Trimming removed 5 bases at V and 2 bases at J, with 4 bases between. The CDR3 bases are TGTGCCAGCAGCACTCCCTACGAGCAGTACTTC. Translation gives CASSTPYEQYF.

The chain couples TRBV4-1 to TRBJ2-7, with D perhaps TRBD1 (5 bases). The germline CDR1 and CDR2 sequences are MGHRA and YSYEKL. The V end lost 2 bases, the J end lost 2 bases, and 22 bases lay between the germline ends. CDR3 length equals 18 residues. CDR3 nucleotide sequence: TGCGCCAGCAGCCAAATTCCATCGACAGCCCATGTCCCCTACGAGCAGTACTTC. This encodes CASSQIPSTAHVPYEQYF.

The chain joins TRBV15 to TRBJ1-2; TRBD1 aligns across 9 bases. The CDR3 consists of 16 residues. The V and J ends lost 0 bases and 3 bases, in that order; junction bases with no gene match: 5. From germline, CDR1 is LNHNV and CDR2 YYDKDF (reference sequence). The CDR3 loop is CATSRDRDRVHYGYTF. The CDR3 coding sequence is TGTGCCACCAGCAGAGATCGGGACAGGGTTCACTATGGCTACACCTTC.

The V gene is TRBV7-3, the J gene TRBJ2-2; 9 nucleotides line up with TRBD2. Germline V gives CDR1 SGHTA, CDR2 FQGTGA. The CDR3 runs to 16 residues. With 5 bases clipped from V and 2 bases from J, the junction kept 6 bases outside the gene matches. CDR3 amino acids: CASSRLAGANTGELFF. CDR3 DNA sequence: TGTGCCAGCAGCCGTTTAGCGGGGGCCAACACCGGGGAGCTGTTTTTT. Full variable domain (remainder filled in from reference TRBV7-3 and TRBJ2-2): GAGVSQTPSNKVTEKGKYVELRCDPISGHTALYWYRQSLGQGPEFLIYFQGTGAADDSGLPNDRFFAVRPEGSVSTLKIQRTERGDSAVYLCASSRLAGANTGELFFGEGSRLTVL.

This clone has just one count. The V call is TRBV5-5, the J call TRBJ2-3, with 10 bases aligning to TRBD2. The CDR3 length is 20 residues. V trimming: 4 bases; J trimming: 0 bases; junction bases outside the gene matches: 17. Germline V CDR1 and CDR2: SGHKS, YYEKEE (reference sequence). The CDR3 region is CASSHRVWASGGPSTDTQYF. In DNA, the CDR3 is TGTGCCAGCAGCCACAGGGTTTGGGCTAGCGGGGGTCCGAGCACAGATACGCAGTATTTT.